This T cell receptor beta chain stems from a study of cytomegalovirus exposure and HLA in healthy donors. Everyone who donated was a healthy bone marrow donor. The PCR was carried out with 60 Vbeta primers and 13 Jbeta primers. TCRdb keeps only in-frame clones here, not all; method: immunoSEQ multiplex PCR. The table records 200,000 or so clones, 85% to 90% of them present only once. Germline lookup yields CDR1 SGHDN and CDR2 FVKESK. Trimming took off 1 base at V and 7 bases at J, with 7 bases between the two ends. This CDR3 comprises 12 residues. What was sequenced was PBMCs. The chain employs TRBV14 and TRBJ1-2; D remains unclear. The source is a man aged 30-40 years in good health and CMV-seronegative. The CDR3 sequence: CASSQGTVGYTF. CDR3 nucleotide sequence: TGTGCCAGCAGCCAAGGCACGGTTGGCTACACCTTC.